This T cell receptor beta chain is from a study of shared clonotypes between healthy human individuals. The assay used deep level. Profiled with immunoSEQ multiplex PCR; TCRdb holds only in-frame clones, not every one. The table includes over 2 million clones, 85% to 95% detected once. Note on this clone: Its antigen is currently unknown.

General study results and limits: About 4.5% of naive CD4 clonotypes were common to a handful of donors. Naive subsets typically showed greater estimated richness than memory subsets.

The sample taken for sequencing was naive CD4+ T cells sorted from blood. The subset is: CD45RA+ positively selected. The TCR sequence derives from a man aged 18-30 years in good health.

CDR3 nucleotides: TGTGCCAGCAGTGCATGGAACTATGGCTACACCTTC. Translated: CASSAWNYGYTF. This rearrangement joins TRBV25-1 to TRBJ1-2; no reliable D call. This CDR3 is 12 amino acids long. Germline CDR1 and CDR2: MGHDK and SYGVNS. The germline V and J ends were trimmed by 4 bases and 2 bases, with 5 bases remaining between them.